The 28 T cell receptor beta chains below come from one sample, sequenced in a study of T cells after yellow fever vaccination (dated by TCRdb to the late 2010s). Libraries were made using 5' RACE. Sequencing was performed on an Illumina HiSeq 2500. TCRdb itself trimmed the public reads at Q25 with fastp, ran MiXCR and retained productive beta chains. Identical CDR3 protein sequences are pooled into one entry, listed with their most common genes and DNA. Here the sample has under 15,000 distinct CDR3 sequences; under 6.5% occur a single time. The ten largest clones represent about 0.92% of the sample. The sample's treatment or condition label, in plain terms: live attenuated yellow fever vaccine strain. Sample: PBMCs, either bulk or a sorted T-cell subset (CD4+, CD8+, memory, or dextramer-sorted; not recorded which), taken on the day of the yellow fever booster vaccination. These receptors originate from a man aged 30-40 years who received the YFV17D yellow fever vaccine.

This clonotype was observed many times. The chain has TRBV18 and TRBJ2-1, with 12 bases fitting TRBD2. The CDR3 runs to 15 residues. V lost 1 base, J lost 7 bases, and 2 bases stayed unmatched. Germline V gene data show CDR1 as KGHSH and CDR2 as LQKENI. Here the CDR3 reads CASSPRLAGGNEQFF. The CDR3 coding sequence is TGTGCCAGCTCACCACGCCTAGCGGGAGGGAATGAGCAGTTCTTC.

This clonotype was observed at least ten times. This chain joins TRBV6-5 and TRBJ1-5, with D perhaps matching TRBD1 (6 bases). The length of the CDR3 is 15 residues. Trimming cost V 6 bases and J 3 bases, with 15 bases left between them. Germline V lookup: CDR1 MNHEY, CDR2 SVGAGI. CDR3 sequence reads: CASRPENRDNQPQHF. In DNA, the CDR3 is TGTGCCAGCAGGCCCGAAAACAGGGACAATCAGCCCCAGCATTTT.

This clonotype showed up many times. V gene TRBV20-1 combines with J gene TRBJ2-7, with D unclear. The CDR3 is 12 amino acids. Trimming pared 3 bases from V and 2 bases from J, leaving 8 bases between. Germline values: CDR1 DFQATT, CDR2 SNEGSKA (reference sequence). The DNA for the CDR3 is TGCAGTGCTAGTTCACCACCCTACGAGCAGTACTTC. Its protein product is CSASSPPYEQYF.

This clonotype has ten or more counts. This chain joins TRBV6-5 and TRBJ2-1, with D unclear. Germline CDR1 reads MNHEY; CDR2 reads SVGAGI. The V end lost 8 bases, the J end lost 5 bases, and 13 bases lay between the germline ends. The CDR3 has 13 amino acids. CDR3 sequence reads: CASGSTGNNEQFF. The CDR3 region has the DNA TGTGCCAGCGGATCGACTGGAAACAATGAGCAGTTCTTC.

This clonotype came up many times. V is TRBV6-2 or TRBV6-3 and J is TRBJ2-1, with D unresolved. There are 13 residues in the CDR3. Trimming took 1 base from V and 8 from J, leaving 9 bases between them. Germline lookup yields CDR1 MNHEY and CDR2 SVGEGT. In DNA form, the CDR3 reads TGTGCCAGCAGTTACTACCCGGTGGATGAGCAGTTCTTC. It codes for CASSYYPVDEQFF.

This clonotype is categorized as medium-sized. The CDR3 loop reads CASSLGGDGYTDTQYF. The DNA for the CDR3 is TGCGCCAGCAGCCTCGGGGGGGACGGATACACAGATACGCAGTATTTT. This chain connects TRBV4-3 to TRBJ2-3; the match to TRBD2 covers 8 bases. The CDR3 sequence is 16 residues long. The V and J ends lost 4 bases and 2 bases, in that order; junction bases with no gene match: 8. The V gene's germline CDR1 is LGHNA and CDR2 YSLEER.

The table lists this clonotype with many counts. This chain connects TRBV11-2 to TRBJ2-4; no reliable D call. With 4 bases removed from V and 1 base from J, the gap between germline ends came to 8 bases. The CDR3 extends over 14 amino acids. Germline V CDR1 and CDR2: SGHAT, FQNNGV. CDR3 coding DNA: TGTGCCAGCAGCTCCTCAGATGCCAAAAACATTCAGTACTTC. It codes for CASSSSDAKNIQYF.

Judged by abundance, this clonotype is medium-sized. The chain combines TRBV4-3 with TRBJ2-6, with D unresolved. The CDR3 sequence is 14 residues long. Per the germline V gene, CDR1 is LGHNA and CDR2 is YSLEER. Trimming removed 4 bases at V and 3 bases at J, with 7 bases between. DNA for the CDR3: TGCGCCAGCAGCCCTCAGCGTGGGGCCAACGTCCTGACTTTC. This sequence encodes CASSPQRGANVLTF.

This clonotype is medium-sized (0.01 to 0.1%) in the sample. CDR3 coding DNA: TGCAGTGCTAGTGAGCCTCGACAGGGGGCGCGGGGCTACACCTTC. As protein: CSASEPRQGARGYTF. The chain has TRBV20-1 and TRBJ1-2, with 10 nucleotides matching TRBD1. CDR3 length: 15 residues. Losses at the gene ends were 3 bases for V and 8 bases for J; bases not matched to a gene: 12. CDR1 DFQATT and CDR2 SNEGSKA come from the germline V gene (reference sequence).

This clonotype was picked up many times. This chain joins TRBV2 and TRBJ2-5; possible D gene TRBD2, 5 bases. The CDR3 loop spans 13 amino acids. Trimming took off 3 bases at V and 4 bases at J, with 9 bases between the two ends. Germline values: CDR1 SNHLY, CDR2 FYNNEI. CDR3 in amino acids: CASSEAGGETQYF. CDR3 in DNA: TGTGCCAGCAGTGAGGCAGGAGGAGAGACCCAGTACTTC. The complete variable domain, with remaining parts taken from reference TRBV2 and TRBJ2-5, reads EPEVTQTPSHQVTQMGQEVILRCVPISNHLYFYWYRQILGQKVEFLVSFYNNEISEKSEIFDDQFSVERPDGSNFTLKIRSTKLEDSAMYFCASSEAGGETQYFGPGTRLLVL.

By frequency in the sample, this clonotype is medium-sized (0.01 to 0.1%). The chain combines TRBV2 with TRBJ1-6; D gene uncertain. Trimming cost V 6 bases and J 5 bases, with 14 bases left between them. The germline V gene has CDR1 SNHLY and CDR2 FYNNEI. CDR3 length: 15 residues. The DNA of the CDR3 is TGTGCCAGCAGCGTGGACGGCTACAATAATTCACCCCTCCACTTT. Amino acid sequence: CASSVDGYNNSPLHF.

A few counts support this clonotype. The genes are TRBV7-2 and TRBJ2-4; 7 bases are shared with TRBD2. The CDR3 sequence is 16 residues long. J gave up 0 bases and V 0 bases, and 2 bases lay outside the gene matches. Germline values: CDR1 SGHTA, CDR2 FQGNSA. The CDR3 region has the DNA TGTGCCAGCAGCTTAGCCCCGGGGGGAGCCAAAAACATTCAGTACTTC. Its translation: CASSLAPGGAKNIQYF.

This clonotype has at least ten counts. The gene calls are TRBV7-2 and TRBJ2-2, with TRBD2 identical over 11 bases. CDR1 is SGHTA and CDR2 is FQGNSA in the germline V gene. The V segment lost 0 bases and the J segment 9 bases; nucleotides outside the gene matches: 6. CDR3 length: 16 amino acids. CDR3 in amino acids: CASSLATSGSRRELFF. CDR3 sequence (DNA): TGTGCCAGCAGCTTAGCCACTAGCGGGAGCCGGCGGGAGCTGTTTTTT.

The chain recombines TRBV11-2 with TRBJ2-2, with D uncertain. Trimming shortened V by 1 base and J by 3 bases, and 6 bases separated the two germline ends. The CDR3 loop spans 14 amino acids. Germline V gene lookup returns CDR1 SGHAT and CDR2 FQNNGV. Written as DNA, the CDR3 is TGTGCCAGCAGCTTAGGGCGATACACCGGGGAGCTGTTTTTT. Translating gives CASSLGRYTGELFF.

This clonotype was seen many times. This chain uses TRBV30 with TRBJ1-2, with 9 nucleotides matching TRBD1. CDR3 size: 11 residues. The V gene's germline CDR1 is GTSNPN and CDR2 SVGIG (reference sequence). The DNA of the CDR3 is TGTGCGGGACAGGGACCTTATGGCTACACCTTC. Translated, it gives CAGQGPYGYTF.

This clonotype is labeled as medium-sized (0.01 to 0.1%). The V call is TRBV30, the J call TRBJ1-2; no reliable D call. Germline V gives CDR1 GTSNPN, CDR2 SVGIG (reference sequence). Trimming took 4 bases from V and 4 from J, leaving 7 bases between them. The CDR3 sequence is 11 residues long. The CDR3 loop reads CAWTARYGYTF. In nucleotides, the CDR3 is TGTGCCTGGACCGCCCGCTATGGCTACACCTTC.

This clonotype was seen repeatedly, ten times or more. The chain combines TRBV7-3 with TRBJ1-1; D may be TRBD1 (5 bases). Germline values: CDR1 SGHTA, CDR2 FQGTGA. The ends were cut back, 1 base at V and 11 bases at J, with 14 bases in the middle. The CDR3 covers 13 residues. CDR3 DNA: TGTGCCAGCAGCTTAATACGGGGGGGTGACGCTTTCTTT. Amino acid sequence: CASSLIRGGDAFF.

In its sample, this clonotype ranks as medium-sized. This chain links TRBV29-1 with TRBJ2-3, with D tentatively TRBD2 (5 bases). CDR1 is SQVTM, CDR2 ANQGSEA, per germline. The ends were cut back, 6 bases at V and 6 bases at J, with 10 bases in the middle. The length of the CDR3 is 11 residues. Here the CDR3 DNA reads TGCAGCGTCTCAACGGGGGATACGCAGTATTTT. This gives the protein CSVSTGDTQYF.

Judged by abundance, this clonotype is medium-sized. A read error may account for a junction end that differs from germline. This rearrangement joins TRBV6-2 or TRBV6-3 to TRBJ2-1; D not certain. Germline lookup yields CDR1 MNHEY and CDR2 SVGEGT. CDR3 length: 14 amino acids. The CDR3 sequence: CASSNSVIYNEQFF. The CDR3 DNA reads TGTGCCAGCAGTAACTCGGTAATTTACAATGAGCAGTTCTTC.

Many counts were recorded for this clonotype. The chain couples TRBV20-1 to TRBJ1-6; no clear D. The germline V gene encodes CDR1 DFQATT and CDR2 SNEGSKA (reference sequence). V lost 5 bases and J lost 7, with 12 bases in between. The CDR3 contains 13 residues. CDR3 coding DNA: TGCAGTGCTTATAGGCTACGGAATTCACCCCTCCACTTT. It translates to CSAYRLRNSPLHF.

This clonotype was seen at least ten times. The chain links TRBV15 to TRBJ1-4, with TRBD1 matching 7 bases. The CDR3 totals 15 residues. Looked up from germline, CDR1 is LNHNV and CDR2 is YYDKDF (reference sequence). V lost 0 bases to trimming and J lost 8 bases; unmatched junction nucleotides: 6. This CDR3 reads CATSRDPQGREKLFF. As DNA, the CDR3 is TGTGCCACCAGCAGAGATCCACAGGGGCGGGAAAAACTGTTTTTT. Filled out from reference TRBV15 and TRBJ1-4, the complete variable domain reads DAMVIQNPRYQVTQFGKPVTLSCSQTLNHNVMYWYQQKSSQAPKLLFHYYDKDFNNEADTPDNFQSRRPNTSFCFLDIRSPGLGDTAMYLCATSRDPQGREKLFFGSGTQLSVL.

This clonotype was seen repeatedly, ten times or more. The chain combines TRBV6-5 with TRBJ2-1; TRBD2 aligns across 8 bases. The CDR3 totals 15 residues. V gave up 5 bases and J gave up 8 bases; unmatched junction bases: 11. Germline CDR1 MNHEY, CDR2 SVGAGI. The chain's CDR3 is CASSPLSGSFYEQFF. The CDR3 DNA reads as TGTGCCAGCAGTCCTCTGAGCGGGAGTTTCTATGAGCAGTTCTTC.

By sample share, this clonotype is medium-sized. The J gene is TRBJ2-3, the V gene TRBV20-1; 7 bases line up with TRBD2. The CDR3 is 14 amino acids. From germline, CDR1 is DFQATT and CDR2 SNEGSKA (reference sequence). V shed 6 bases and J 6 bases; nucleotides not matched to a gene: 12. The CDR3 loop reads CSALAAGRGDTQYF. The CDR3 nucleotides are TGCAGTGCCCTCGCCGCCGGGCGGGGGGATACGCAGTATTTT.

In this sample, this clonotype turned up many times. V and J are TRBV6-2 or TRBV6-3 and TRBJ2-1; 9 positions agree with TRBD1. Germline trimming cut 6 bases from V and 6 bases from J; bases unmatched to any gene: 6. Per the germline V gene, CDR1 is MNHEY and CDR2 is SVGEGT. The CDR3 has 14 amino acids. The CDR3 is CASRETGGGNEQFF. In nucleotides, the CDR3 is TGTGCCAGCAGAGAGACAGGGGGTGGCAATGAGCAGTTCTTC.

This clonotype was recorded many times. The chain carries TRBV6-2 or TRBV6-3 and TRBJ1-5, with D uncertain. Germline V gives CDR1 MNHEY, CDR2 SVGEGT. V was shortened by 5 bases and J by 1 base, with 9 bases between the two germline ends. This CDR3 region has 14 residues. Written as DNA, the CDR3 is TGTGCCAGCAGTCCTGCCGGAAGCAATCAGCCCCAGCATTTT. Translating it yields CASSPAGSNQPQHF.

This clonotype was picked up many times. The rearrangement joins TRBV5-4 to TRBJ2-1; no clear D gene. The CDR3 extends over 13 amino acids. CDR1 SGHNT and CDR2 YYREEE come from the germline V gene (reference sequence). Trimming took 3 bases from V and 5 from J, leaving 9 bases between them. The CDR3 nucleotides read TGTGCCAGCAGCTCCGTGGCTGACAATGAGCAGTTCTTC. Encoded protein: CASSSVADNEQFF.

This clonotype was counted at least ten times. This chain joins TRBV12-3 or TRBV12-4 and TRBJ1-3, with D perhaps TRBD1 (5 bases). There are 14 residues in the CDR3. V was shortened by 7 bases and J by 0 bases, with 10 bases between the two germline ends. Written as DNA, the CDR3 is TGTGCCAGCACCCCAGGGATCTCTGGAAACACCATATATTTT. Its protein product is CASTPGISGNTIYF.

This chain joins TRBV11-2 and TRBJ2-1; 12 nucleotides agree with TRBD2. Trimming removed 9 bases from V and 3 bases from J; junction bases left unmatched: 6. The germline gives CDR1 SGHAT, CDR2 FQNNGV. The CDR3 totals 15 residues. The DNA for the CDR3 is TGTGCCAGTACAGGACTAGCGGGGATCTACAATGAGCAGTTCTTC. This codes for CASTGLAGIYNEQFF.